The 20 T cell receptor beta chains reported below all come from one sample, sequenced in a study of T-cell reconstitution after alpha-beta-depleted transplantation in children. TCRbeta library preparation incorporated unique molecular identifiers. MiXCR was run by TCRdb on the PCR reads, yielding one entry per CDR3 protein. The table records hundreds of thousands of distinct CDR3 sequences, roughly 15% of them present only once. Sequences were derived from PBMCs from the stem cell graft donor, sampled from the stem cell graft. These receptors all stem from a human donor who donated a stem cell graft to a child with acute myeloid leukemia.

In this sample, this clonotype turned up many times. The rearrangement uses TRBV7-2 and TRBJ2-5; D not resolved. Deletions cut 3 bases from V and 0 bases from J, with 14 bases between. CDR1 and CDR2 (germline): SGHTA, FQGNSA. The CDR3 has 16 residues. DNA for the CDR3: TGTGCCAGCAGCTTGGTCGGTAATCAGGACCAAGAGACCCAGTACTTC. This gives the protein CASSLVGNQDQETQYF.

This sequence joins TRBV5-1 and TRBJ2-3; possibly TRBD1 for D (6 bases). This CDR3 has 16 amino acids. V was cut by 0 bases and J by 3 bases, with 14 bases left in between. Germline V gene data show CDR1 as SGHRS and CDR2 as YFSETQ. CDR3 residues: CASSLDWQGTTDTQYF. The CDR3 nucleotides are TGCGCCAGCAGCTTGGATTGGCAGGGGACAACAGATACGCAGTATTTT.

The gene calls are TRBV20-1 and TRBJ1-2, with a possible D match to TRBD1 (5 bases). CDR1 and CDR2 (germline): DFQATT, SNEGSKA (reference sequence). There are 14 residues in the CDR3. Trimming cost V 1 base and J 5 bases, with 14 bases left between them. For the CDR3, the DNA is TGCAGTGCTAGAGGATTCCAGGGAGTTTATGGCTACACCTTC. Protein product: CSARGFQGVYGYTF.

This clonotype was recorded a few times. V is TRBV20-1 and J is TRBJ2-1; weak D call: TRBD2 (6 bases). This CDR3 region has 16 residues. V was shortened by 0 bases and J by 0 bases, with 12 bases between the two germline ends. Germline CDR1 reads DFQATT; CDR2 reads SNEGSKA (reference sequence). This CDR3 reads CSARDLEGTSYNEQFF. Here the CDR3 DNA reads TGCAGTGCTAGAGATCTGGAGGGGACCTCCTACAATGAGCAGTTCTTC.

The rearrangement links TRBV10-3 to TRBJ1-3; TRBD1 matches 7 bases. Germline trimming cut 8 bases from V and 0 bases from J; bases unmatched to any gene: 13. This CDR3 has 17 amino acids. The V gene's germline CDR1 is ENHRY and CDR2 SYGVKD. The CDR3 sequence: CAISGGDRDDSGNTIYF. The CDR3 DNA is TGTGCCATCTCGGGGGGAGACAGGGACGACTCTGGAAACACCATATATTTT.

For this clonotype: Since the CDR3 does not end with the conserved phenylalanine or tryptophan, this likely comes from a read error. This chain connects TRBV6-5 to TRBJ2-4; weak D call: TRBD2 (5 bases). Germline V gene lookup returns CDR1 MNHEY and CDR2 SVGAGI. This CDR3 is built from 15 residues. Trimming shortened V by 0 bases and J by 8 bases, and 14 bases separated the two germline ends. Here the CDR3 reads CASSYSTVAEDIQYS. For the CDR3, the DNA is TGTGCCAGCAGTTACTCGACCGTCGCGGAGGACATTCAGTACTCC.

This clonotype was seen repeatedly, ten times or more. A junction end diverges from the germline sequence, so it may reflect a read error. The chain employs TRBV20-1 and TRBJ2-5; perhaps TRBD1 as D (5 bases). There are 11 residues in the CDR3. The germline V gene encodes CDR1 DFQATT and CDR2 SNEGSKA (reference sequence). The CDR3 loop is CSARGRLGLRF. CDR3 coding DNA: TGCAGTGCTAGAGGGCGTCTGGGGCTGAGATTC.

This clonotype was counted at least ten times. The J gene is TRBJ2-7, the V gene TRBV5-1; D not resolved. This CDR3 is built from 12 residues. CDR1 and CDR2 (germline): SGHRS, YFSETQ. The V gene lost 4 bases and the J gene lost 7 bases, with 12 bases spanning the gap. CDR3 loop: CASSPDGKEQYV. The CDR3 nucleotides read TGCGCCAGCAGCCCGGACGGAAAAGAGCAGTACGTC.

The rearrangement links TRBV12-3 or TRBV12-4 to TRBJ1-5, with D hard to call. The CDR3 is 13 amino acids. V was trimmed by 5 bases and J by 7 bases, leaving 12 bases between them. The CDR3 protein is CASSPRPGQPQHF. CDR3 coding DNA: TGTGCCAGCAGTCCCCGGCCGGGACAGCCCCAGCATTTT.

This chain connects TRBV7-2 to TRBJ2-7, with D tentatively TRBD1 (5 bases). The CDR3 has 13 amino acids. In germline, CDR1 is SGHTA, CDR2 FQGNSA. Trimming cost V 5 bases and J 2 bases, with 10 bases left between them. This CDR3 reads CASSPGRAYEQYF. The CDR3 nucleotides read TGTGCCAGCAGCCCCGGCAGGGCCTACGAGCAGTACTTC.

This clonotype has ten or more counts. This sequence joins TRBV20-1 and TRBJ2-1; 12 nucleotides agree with TRBD2. V shed 0 bases, J shed 7 bases, and the junction held 7 bases outside the gene matches. The CDR3 runs to 16 residues. Germline CDR1 reads DFQATT; CDR2 reads SNEGSKA (reference sequence). The CDR3 loop is CSARDLAGGLGNEQFF. Written as DNA, the CDR3 is TGCAGTGCTAGAGATCTAGCGGGGGGGCTGGGAAATGAGCAGTTCTTC.

This clonotype has a handful of counts. The gene calls are TRBV5-6 and TRBJ2-1, with D unclear. In germline, CDR1 is SGHDT, CDR2 YYEEEE. CDR3 length equals 16 residues. Deletions cut 2 bases from V and 5 bases from J, with 17 bases between. The CDR3 DNA is TGTGCCAGCAGCTTCTCCTCAGGTAATCTCGACAATGAGCAGTTCTTC. It codes for CASSFSSGNLDNEQFF.

This clonotype was observed many times. The chain combines TRBV4-3 with TRBJ1-2; TRBD1 matches at 9 bases. The CDR3 length is 15 residues. Germline CDR1 and CDR2: LGHNA and YSLEER. V lost 2 bases and J lost 6; bases outside the gene matches: 7. The CDR3 sequence: CASSQLLGDRDGYTF. The DNA of the CDR3 is TGCGCCAGCAGCCAACTCTTGGGGGACAGGGATGGCTACACCTTC.

This clonotype has ten or more counts. The V gene is TRBV29-1, the J gene TRBJ2-6, with 7 nucleotides matching TRBD2. The CDR3 runs to 15 residues. The V and J ends lost 4 bases and 4 bases, in that order; junction bases with no gene match: 7. Germline V gene lookup returns CDR1 SQVTM and CDR2 ANQGSEA. The CDR3 loop is CSVAGEGTGANVLTF. The CDR3 DNA reads TGCAGCGTTGCGGGGGAGGGGACCGGGGCCAACGTCCTGACTTTC.

The chain couples TRBV7-9 to TRBJ2-5, with a weak D call TRBD1 (5 bases). V lost 4 bases and J 5 bases, leaving 11 bases between the germline ends. This CDR3 comprises 13 residues. Germline values: CDR1 SEHNR, CDR2 FQNEAQ (reference sequence). The CDR3 DNA follows: TGTGCCAGCAGCTCACAGGTCATGGAGACCCAGTACTTC. Protein product: CASSSQVMETQYF.

In this sample, this clonotype turned up many times. V usage is TRBV27 and J usage is TRBJ1-5; 7 bases line up with TRBD1. V dropped 6 bases and J dropped 8; count of bases not matched to a gene: 7. Germline V gene data show CDR1 as MNHEY and CDR2 as SMNVEV (reference sequence). The length of the CDR3 is 13 residues. CDR3 nucleotide sequence: TGTGCCAGCAGCTTGGACAGGCTAGAGCCCCAGCATTTT. Amino acids: CASSLDRLEPQHF.

J is TRBJ2-7 and V is TRBV6-1; D is undetermined. Germline assignment: CDR1 MNHNS and CDR2 SASEGT. V was shortened by 6 bases and J by 2 bases, with 11 bases between the two germline ends. This CDR3 has 13 residues. The CDR3 bases are TGTGCCAGCAGGAGCGAAGCGACCTACGAGCAGTACTTC. Amino acids: CASRSEATYEQYF.

This chain joins TRBV5-5 and TRBJ1-1; TRBD1 might be the D (5 bases). V lost 3 bases and J 4 bases, leaving 13 bases between the germline ends. Germline assignment: CDR1 SGHKS and CDR2 YYEKEE (reference sequence). The CDR3 has 14 amino acids. The CDR3 spells CASSSVDRLTEAFF. The DNA of the CDR3 is TGTGCCAGCAGCTCAGTTGACAGACTCACTGAAGCTTTCTTT.

This clonotype has a handful of counts. The chain recombines TRBV3-1 with TRBJ1-5; no firm D call. V was shortened by 0 bases and J by 7 bases, with 7 bases between the two germline ends. The CDR3 consists of 13 residues. Looked up from germline, CDR1 is LGHDT and CDR2 is YNNKEL (reference sequence). The CDR3 nucleotides are TGTGCCAGCAGCCAAGATCTCACCCAGCCCCAGCATTTT. This encodes CASSQDLTQPQHF. The variable domain in full, completed from reference TRBV3-1 and TRBJ1-5, reads DTAVSQTPKYLVTQMGNDKSIKCEQNLGHDTMYWYKQDSKKFLKIMFSYNNKELIINETVPNRFSPKSPDKAHLNLHINSLELGDSAVYFCASSQDLTQPQHFGDGTRLSIL.

This clonotype was found a few times. V gene TRBV4-1 combines with J gene TRBJ1-1; 12 nucleotides align to TRBD1. Germline CDR1 reads MGHRA; CDR2 reads YSYEKL. The length of the CDR3 is 15 residues. V shed 6 bases, J shed 6 bases, and the junction held 8 bases outside the gene matches. The CDR3: CASRGQGATSAEAFF. DNA of the CDR3: TGCGCCAGCAGGGGACAGGGGGCAACGTCAGCTGAAGCTTTCTTT.